What follows are 2 T cell receptor beta chains derived from one specimen sequenced in a study of cytomegalovirus exposure and HLA in healthy donors. The protocol was immunoSEQ multiplex PCR, while the TCRdb copy is restricted to in-frame clones and leaves out a portion. The sample holds fewer than 150,000 clones, 88% seen once. Specimen: PBMCs. All receptors come from a woman between 18 and 30 years old in good health and CMV-seropositive.

The chain has TRBV5-4 and TRBJ2-7; TRBD2 agrees at 7 bases. CDR1 is SGHNT, CDR2 YYREEE, per germline (reference sequence). V gave up 3 bases and J gave up 0 bases; unmatched junction bases: 3. The CDR3 spans 14 residues. The CDR3 bases are TGTGCCAGCAGCTCAGGCGGGAGCTCCTACGAGCAGTACTTC. As protein: CASSSGGSSYEQYF.

The rearrangement joins TRBV9 to TRBJ2-3; 12 positions agree with TRBD2. The CDR3 is 17 amino acids. J was trimmed by 5 bases and V by 3 bases; bases with no gene match: 10. The germline CDR1 and CDR2 sequences are SGDLS and YYNGEE. DNA of the CDR3: TGTGCCAGCAGCGCCGGGACTAGCGGGCAACCACGAGATACGCAGTATTTT. This sequence encodes CASSAGTSGQPRDTQYF.